This T cell receptor (beta chain) emerged from a study of T cells after yellow fever vaccination. Overall study context: Any fraction with a low cell number was prepared using SMART-Seq v4 Ultra Low Input. Regarding the study as a whole: On re-exposure, the response was weaker but peaked faster, at day 5 versus 15.

In its sample, this clonotype was seen many times. The antigen remains unidentified. Trimming cost V 2 bases and J 1 base, with 11 bases left between them. This CDR3 comprises 15 residues. Germline values: CDR1 KGHSH, CDR2 LQKENI. For TCR, cDNA came from 5'RACE template switching, which added a universal primer site and UMIs. TCRdb redid the calling of the 5' RACE reads with MiXCR, one entry per CDR3 protein. The table lists over 300,000 distinct CDR3 sequences, roughly 3.5% of them singletons. The chain recombines TRBV18 with TRBJ1-1, with D hard to call. Sequenced here: PBMCs, sampled on the day of the yellow fever booster vaccination. The receptor's source is a man between 18 and 35 years old who received the YFV17D yellow fever vaccine. CDR3 DNA sequence: TGTGCCAGCTCACCAAGGTCACAGCGGAACACTGAAGCTTTCTTT. Translated: CASSPRSQRNTEAFF.